What follows are 4 T cell receptor beta chains derived from one specimen sequenced in a study of spatial heterogeneity in lung cancer. The time point here: sample taken at primary tumor resection. Sequencing covered unsorted whole RNA taken from tumor, nontumor lung or frozen PBMC. TCRdb ran MiXCR on the 5' RACE reads and lists one entry per CDR3 protein. Of more than 20,000 distinct CDR3 sequences listed, roughly 4.6% are singletons. Specimen: PBMCs, collected at surgery. The origin of the receptors is a male donor with early-stage non-small cell lung cancer.

A remark on this clonotype: This may stem from a read error, because a much larger clone lies one nucleotide away. This rearrangement joins TRBV10-2 to TRBJ2-7, with a tentative D call TRBD2 (7 bases). The CDR3 length is 13 residues. V was trimmed by 9 bases and J by 6 bases, leaving 18 bases between them. Germline V lookup: CDR1 WSHSY, CDR2 SAAADI. Written as DNA, the CDR3 is TGCGCCAGTAGGGGGAGGGAACGGGGCGAGCAGTACTTC. Translated, it gives CASRGRERGEQYF.

This clonotype was recorded many times. The J gene is TRBJ1-5, the V gene TRBV19; no clear D gene. The CDR3 loop spans 13 amino acids. Germline V lookup: CDR1 LNHDA, CDR2 SQIVND (reference sequence). V lost 7 bases, J lost 9 bases, and 16 bases lay in between. CDR3 residues: CASNHGIGGPQHF. CDR3 DNA sequence: TGTGCCAGTAATCATGGGATTGGAGGGCCCCAGCATTTT.

In its sample, this clonotype ranks as medium-sized. An end of the junction differs from the germline gene, which may be a read error. The chain joins TRBV29-1 to TRBJ2-5; the D is unclear. Germline CDR1 and CDR2: SQVTM and ANQGSEA. The CDR3 covers 16 residues. The CDR3, as DNA: TGCAGCGTTGTATTAGGGTCCGACAAGTACCAAGAGATCCAGTACTTC. Translated: CSVVLGSDKYQEIQYF.

This clonotype was recorded at least ten times. This chain uses TRBV3-1 with TRBJ1-1; no clear D. This CDR3 region has 13 residues. V was trimmed by 4 bases and J by 5 bases, leaving 11 bases between them. The germline V gene encodes CDR1 LGHDT and CDR2 YNNKEL (reference sequence). The CDR3 reads CASSPSGRTEAFF. Written as DNA, the CDR3 is TGTGCCAGCAGCCCTTCCGGCAGGACTGAAGCTTTCTTT.